The following is a TCR beta chain sequence with its context. Germline CDR1 WSHSY, CDR2 SAAADI. The CDR3 is 17 residues long. The V and J ends lost 1 base and 6 bases, in that order; junction bases with no gene match: 14. The record originates from a study of blood T cell repertoires in COVID-19. Study summary: COVID-19 samples from acute and convalescent phases originated in the United States, Italy and Spain. Sample material is recorded as cDNA or gDNA derived from T cells, B-cell-depleted T cells, or PBMCs.

Original data processing: It was from reference gene primer amplification that nucleated cell counts were estimated. The repertoire was sequenced with immunoSEQ multiplex PCR; TCRdb's copy has only in-frame clones and lacks some. V and J calls and clone size are as listed in that table; D and trimming were resolved from the DNA. Of 100,000 or so clones listed, 70% to 80% were seen once; the top ten hold approximately 25%. The sequence was collected from a human donor in a cohort sampled during active COVID-19. This chain joins TRBV10-2 and TRBJ1-2; 7 positions match TRBD1. The sample consisted of peripheral blood. CDR3 bases: TGCGCCAGCAGTGAGTACGGCCTTGTCAGGGGGAGGAATGGCTACACCTTC. This gives the protein CASSEYGLVRGRNGYTF.